This TCR beta chain was profiled in a study of blood T cell repertoires in COVID-19. Study at large: COVID-19 samples from acute and convalescent phases originated in the United States, Italy and Spain.

The germline V gene has CDR1 MDHEN and CDR2 SYDVKM. The V and J ends lost 4 bases and 1 base respectively, with 13 bases between them. CDR3 length: 15 amino acids. This table comes from immunoSEQ multiplex PCR, and its TCRdb copy is limited to in-frame clones, with some not included. The repertoire has roughly 240,000 clones, 85% of them found once; the top ten carry roughly 4.6%. The sequenced sample was peripheral blood. The chain recombines TRBV28 with TRBJ2-5; TRBD2 might be the D (6 bases). The TCR comes from a man aged 45-65 years with COVID-19, enrolled during active disease. The CDR3 loop is CASSSPGTAQETQYF. DNA for the CDR3: TGTGCCAGCAGTTCGCCCGGGACTGCCCAAGAGACCCAGTACTTC.